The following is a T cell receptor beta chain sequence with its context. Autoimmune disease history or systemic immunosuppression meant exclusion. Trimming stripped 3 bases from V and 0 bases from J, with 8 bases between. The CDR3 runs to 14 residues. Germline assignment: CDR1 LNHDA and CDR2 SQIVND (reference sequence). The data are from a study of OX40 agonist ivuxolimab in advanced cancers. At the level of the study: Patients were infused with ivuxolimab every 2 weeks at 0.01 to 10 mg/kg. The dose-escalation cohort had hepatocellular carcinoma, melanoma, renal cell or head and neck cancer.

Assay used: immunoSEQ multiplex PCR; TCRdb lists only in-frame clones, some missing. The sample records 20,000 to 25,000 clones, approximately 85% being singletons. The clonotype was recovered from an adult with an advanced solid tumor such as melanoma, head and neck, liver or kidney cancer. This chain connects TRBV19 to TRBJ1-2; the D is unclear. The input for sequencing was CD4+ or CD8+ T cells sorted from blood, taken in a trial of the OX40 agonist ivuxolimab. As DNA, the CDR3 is TGTGCCAGTAGTATCCTTTCACCTAACTATGGCTACACCTTC. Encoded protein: CASSILSPNYGYTF.